The next 8 T cell receptor beta chains were all read from a single sample in a study of blood T cell repertoires in COVID-19. TCRdb's copy holds only in-frame clones and misses some; the assay was immunoSEQ multiplex PCR. The sample contains about 490,000 clones, approximately 85% of which appear only once. Sample: peripheral blood. Source of these receptors: a human donor in a cohort sampled during active COVID-19.

The chain couples TRBV11-2 to TRBJ1-4; D call uncertain. This CDR3 is 15 amino acids long. Germline V gene data show CDR1 as SGHAT and CDR2 as FQNNGV. Trimming removed 4 bases from V and 8 bases from J, with 17 bases in between. The CDR3 coding sequence is TGTGCCAGCAGCTCCCGGGGTTTCGAGCGGGAAAAACTGTTTTTT. Its protein is CASSSRGFEREKLFF.

The chain recombines TRBV6-2 or TRBV6-3 with TRBJ1-2; 8 bases line up with TRBD1. This CDR3 has 15 residues. In germline, CDR1 is MNHEY, CDR2 SVGEGT. The V segment lost 0 bases and the J segment 5 bases; nucleotides outside the gene matches: 5. CDR3 DNA: TGTGCCAGCAGTTACTCGGACAGGGCTACGTATGGCTACACCTTC. This gives the protein CASSYSDRATYGYTF.

The rearrangement uses TRBV7-9 and TRBJ2-1; TRBD2 matches at 10 bases. Germline V gives CDR1 SEHNR, CDR2 FQNEAQ (reference sequence). The CDR3 runs 16 residues. V gave up 3 bases and J gave up 7 bases; unmatched junction bases: 9. The CDR3 region has the DNA TGTGCCAGCAGCTTCGCTCTAGCGGGAGTACGTAATGAGCAGTTCTTC. It codes for CASSFALAGVRNEQFF.

The gene calls are TRBV6-2 or TRBV6-3 and TRBJ1-5; TRBD1 matches 7 bases. Germline V gives CDR1 MNHEY, CDR2 SVGEGT. V was clipped by 6 bases and J by 0 bases; unmatched bases: 11. There are 17 residues in the CDR3. Written as DNA, the CDR3 is TGTGCCAGCAGCTTGCCGGGACAGTTTTATAGCAATCAGCCCCAGCATTTT. Protein product: CASSLPGQFYSNQPQHF.

The chain carries TRBV5-4 and TRBJ2-5; weak D call: TRBD2 (5 bases). The CDR3 spans 15 residues. Germline assignment: CDR1 SGHNT and CDR2 YYREEE (reference sequence). V was trimmed by 0 bases and J by 2 bases, leaving 11 bases between them. The CDR3 DNA is TGTGCCAGCAGCTTGGGCCCTCGCGGGCAAGAGACCCAGTACTTC. As protein: CASSLGPRGQETQYF.

The chain carries TRBV7-9 and TRBJ2-1; D remains unclear. Germline values: CDR1 SEHNR, CDR2 FQNEAQ (reference sequence). V gave up 3 bases and J gave up 10 bases, with 10 bases separating them. CDR3 length: 12 residues. CDR3 bases: TGTGCCAGCAGCTTGGTCAGCGCAGAGCAGTTCTTC. This sequence encodes CASSLVSAEQFF.

The chain joins TRBV3-1 (or the pseudogene TRBV3-2) to TRBJ2-5, with 8 bases matching TRBD2. Trimming cost V 6 bases and J 3 bases; bases outside gene matches: 3. There are 13 residues in the CDR3. Germline V gene sequence: CDR1 LGHDT, CDR2 YNNKEL (reference sequence). CDR3 bases: TGTGCCAGCAGACTACTAGCGGAAGAGACCCAGTACTTC. It translates to CASRLLAEETQYF.

CDR3 nucleotide sequence: TGTGCCAGCAGCTTTAGCGGGAGCAATACCGGGGAGCTGTTTTTT. The encoded protein is CASSFSGSNTGELFF. J is TRBJ2-2 and V is TRBV7-3, with 9 bases aligning to TRBD2. With 3 bases clipped from V and 5 bases from J, the junction kept 4 bases outside the gene matches. The CDR3 spans 15 residues. Germline loops: CDR1 SGHTA, CDR2 FQGTGA.